These T cell receptor beta chains were read from a single sample in a study of shared clonotypes between healthy human individuals. Here immunoSEQ multiplex PCR was the method, and the copy in TCRdb shows in-frame clones only, minus some. The table includes around 1.4 million clones, around 98.5% detected once. Material for sequencing was naive CD4+ T cells sorted from blood. Receptor source: a man aged 25-45 years in good health. The CDR3 runs from the conserved cysteine through the conserved F or W. The D gene is left open where the match is weak. Part of the rows lack a size; the others show once, few, many or a class for expanded clones.

j_gene,abundance,len,d_gene,v_gene,CDR3aa,CDR3nt
TRBJ2-3,-,16,-,TRBV5-1,CASSLGAAGGSDTQYF,TGCGCCAGCAGCTTGGGAGCCGCGGGTGGGTCCGATACGCAGTATTTT
TRBJ2-1,-,13,TRBD1,TRBV18,CASSKGQGNEQFF,TGTGCCAGCTCGAAGGGACAGGGGAATGAGCAGTTCTTC
TRBJ2-1,-,15,-,TRBV6-1,CASKHPGRRGDEQFF,TGTGCCAGCAAACACCCCGGGAGAAGGGGCGATGAGCAGTTCTTC
TRBJ2-5,-,11,-,TRBV7-2,CASSQQETQYF,TGTGCCAGCAGCCAGCAAGAGACCCAGTACTTC
TRBJ2-2,-,17,TRBD2,TRBV9,CASSTGLAGFNTGELFF,TGTGCCAGCAGCACCGGACTAGCGGGATTTAACACCGGGGAGCTGTTTTTT
TRBJ2-2,-,18,TRBD2,TRBV7-6,CASSDRLAGVSNTGELFF,TGTGCCAGCAGCGACAGACTAGCGGGAGTCTCCAACACCGGGGAGCTGTTTTTT
TRBJ2-1,-,14,TRBD1,TRBV6-1,CATPRDRGYNEQFF,TGTGCCACCCCCCGGGACAGGGGTTACAATGAGCAGTTCTTC
TRBJ2-5,-,14,-,TRBV7-9,CASSLPGLIETQYF,TGTGCCAGCAGCTTACCGGGCTTGATTGAGACCCAGTACTTC
TRBJ2-3,once,14,-,TRBV7-9,CASSYYQSTDTQYF,TGTGCCAGCAGCTACTATCAGAGCACAGATACGCAGTATTTT
TRBJ2-7,once,16,TRBD2,TRBV4-1,CASSQERTGGKYEQYF,TGCGCCAGCAGCCAAGAACGGACGGGAGGGAAGTACGAGCAGTACTTC
TRBJ2-5,-,14,TRBD2,TRBV4-1,CASSQGGRAETQYF,TGCGCCAGCAGCCAAGGCGGGAGGGCTGAGACCCAGTACTTC
TRBJ2-7,-,14,-,TRBV29-1,CSAAGTRSSYEQYF,TGCAGCGCCGCCGGGACAAGGAGCTCCTACGAGCAGTACTTC
TRBJ2-3,-,14,TRBD2,TRBV29-1,CSVDKPPGLAPQYF,TGCAGCGTTGATAAACCACCAGGACTAGCTCCGCAGTATTTT
TRBJ2-3,-,19,TRBD2,TRBV5-1,CASSFPGTSGRFSTDTQYF,TGCGCCAGCAGCTTCCCAGGGACTAGCGGGAGGTTTAGCACAGATACGCAGTATTTT
TRBJ2-7,-,14,-,TRBV10-2,CASSEVVRTYEQYF,TGCGCCAGCAGTGAGGTAGTCCGTACCTACGAGCAGTACTTC
TRBJ2-2,-,15,TRBD2,TRBV28,CASTFSGSNDGELFF,TGTGCCAGCACCTTTAGCGGGAGTAATGACGGGGAGCTGTTTTTT
TRBJ2-7,-,16,-,TRBV28,CASSLTPTGHLGEQYF,TGTGCCAGCAGTTTGACTCCGACGGGACACCTTGGGGAGCAGTACTTC
TRBJ2-7,once,16,-,TRBV5-1,CASSFAVGRSSYEQYF,TGCGCCAGCAGCTTTGCAGTCGGCCGGAGCTCCTACGAGCAGTACTTC
TRBJ2-5,-,17,TRBD1,TRBV5-1,CASSRVTTGQGGETQYF,TGCGCCAGCAGCCGGGTGACAACGGGACAGGGAGGAGAGACCCAGTACTTC
TRBJ2-7,-,14,-,TRBV4-1,CASSRGQTNYEQYF,TGCGCCAGCAGCCGAGGACAGACTAACTACGAGCAGTACTTC
TRBJ2-7,-,15,TRBD2,TRBV14,CASSRGTSGTYEQYF,TGTGCCAGCAGTCGCGGGACTAGCGGTACCTACGAGCAGTACTTC
TRBJ2-1,-,15,TRBD1,TRBV28,CASSSAQGAYNEQFF,TGTGCCAGCAGTTCTGCCCAGGGGGCCTACAATGAGCAGTTCTTC
TRBJ2-3,-,16,TRBD1,TRBV12-5,CASGLVRGQGTDTQYF,TGTGCTAGTGGTTTGGTCAGGGGACAGGGCACAGATACGCAGTATTTT
TRBJ2-5,-,17,-,TRBV27,CASSFSMRGGSNFDQYF,TGTGCCAGCAGTTTCTCAATGAGGGGGGGAAGTAATTTTGACCAGTACTTC
TRBJ2-2,-,13,-,TRBV7-9,CASSYENTGELFF,TGTGCCAGCAGCTACGAGAACACCGGGGAGCTGTTTTTT
TRBJ2-7,-,14,TRBD1,TRBV5-1,CASSPRDSTYEQYF,TGCGCCAGCAGCCCACGGGACAGTACCTACGAGCAGTACTTC
TRBJ2-2,-,16,TRBD2,TRBV9,CASSVSGRANTGELFF,TGTGCCAGCAGCGTTAGCGGGAGGGCGAACACCGGGGAGCTGTTTTTT
TRBJ2-7,-,17,-,TRBV5-1,CASSPGPLRGEADEQYF,TGCGCCAGCAGCCCGGGTCCCCTTAGGGGGGAGGCGGACGAGCAGTACTTC
TRBJ2-2,-,17,TRBD2,TRBV5-5,CASSLAPSGAYLGELFF,TGTGCCAGCAGCTTGGCTCCTAGCGGGGCATATTTAGGGGAGCTGTTTTTT
TRBJ2-7,-,14,-,TRBV6-5,CASLRGLGASEQYF,TGTGCCAGCCTTAGGGGCCTGGGGGCGAGCGAGCAGTACTTC
TRBJ2-6,once,14,-,TRBV2,CASGGLSGANVLTF,TGTGCCAGCGGGGGGCTCTCTGGGGCCAACGTCCTGACTTTC
TRBJ2-7,-,17,-,TRBV9,CASSVAARVPRFHEQYF,TGTGCCAGCAGCGTAGCAGCGAGGGTACCCCGTTTCCACGAGCAGTACTTC
TRBJ2-5,-,17,TRBD2,TRBV5-1,CASSLIYGLDKGETQYF,TGCGCCAGCAGCTTGATCTACGGACTAGATAAGGGAGAGACCCAGTACTTC
TRBJ2-1,-,15,TRBD2,TRBV19,CASSASGSGSSGQFF,TGTGCCAGTAGTGCCTCGGGGAGCGGGAGCTCCGGGCAGTTCTTC
TRBJ2-1,-,15,TRBD2,TRBV7-9,CASSMGLAGEPGQFF,TGTGCCAGCAGCATGGGACTAGCGGGAGAACCGGGGCAGTTCTTC
TRBJ2-5,-,12,-,TRBV29-1,CSASQGVETQYF,TGCAGCGCATCACAGGGCGTGGAGACCCAGTACTTC
TRBJ2-5,-,14,-,TRBV2,CASSGVGVAETQYF,TGTGCCAGCAGTGGGGTAGGGGTAGCGGAGACCCAGTACTTC
TRBJ2-7,-,17,TRBD2,TRBV11-2,CASSLYKGDTLTSGFHF,TGTGCCAGCAGCTTATATAAGGGAGACACATTGACTAGCGGTTTTCACTTC
TRBJ2-1,-,14,-,TRBV5-1,CASSRERTANEQFF,TGCGCCAGCAGCCGAGAACGGACAGCGAATGAGCAGTTCTTC
TRBJ2-1,-,13,TRBD2,TRBV5-4,CASSYQWGGEQFF,TGTGCCAGCAGCTACCAGTGGGGGGGTGAGCAGTTCTTC
TRBJ2-7,-,15,TRBD2,TRBV5-4,CASSFSGTRGYEQYF,TGTGCCAGCAGCTTTTCCGGGACTAGGGGCTACGAGCAGTACTTC
TRBJ2-6,-,16,TRBD2,TRBV5-1,CASSSSGSSGANVLTF,TGCGCCAGCAGCTCTAGCGGGAGTTCTGGGGCCAACGTCCTGACTTTC
TRBJ2-7,-,11,TRBD2,TRBV20-1,CSATGGMEQYF,TGCAGTGCTACCGGGGGGATGGAGCAGTACTTC
TRBJ2-7,-,15,-,TRBV10-3,CAISERGGTHGEQYF,TGTGCCATCAGTGAGCGCGGAGGGACGCACGGGGAGCAGTACTTC
TRBJ2-5,-,13,TRBD2,TRBV29-1,CSVRGRFQETQYF,TGCAGCGTCCGCGGGAGGTTCCAAGAGACCCAGTACTTC
TRBJ2-3,-,16,-,TRBV5-5,CASQRLGRDATDTQYF,TGTGCCAGTCAACGCTTAGGGCGGGATGCGACAGATACGCAGTATTTT
TRBJ1-5,-,12,-,TRBV18,CASSPGEQPQHF,TGTGCCAGCTCACCGGGGGAGCAGCCCCAGCATTTT
TRBJ1-4,-,15,-,TRBV7-9,CASSPRGVGNEKLFF,TGTGCCAGCAGCCCCCGGGGAGTGGGTAATGAAAAACTGTTTTTT
TRBJ1-5,-,15,-,TRBV4-1,CANSQEDRVNQPQHF,TGCGCCAACAGCCAAGAAGACAGAGTCAATCAGCCCCAGCATTTT
TRBJ2-2,-,19,TRBD1,TRBV5-1,CASSVRTGTGSANTGELFF,TGCGCCAGCAGCGTACGAACCGGGACAGGGTCTGCGAACACCGGGGAGCTGTTTTTT
TRBJ2-1,-,15,TRBD2,TRBV2,CASNILAGAGNEQFF,TGTGCCAGCAACATACTAGCGGGAGCAGGAAATGAGCAGTTCTTC
TRBJ2-1,once,18,TRBD2,TRBV11-2,CASSLVTLAGVYDNEQFF,TGTGCCAGCAGCTTAGTTACGCTAGCGGGAGTATATGACAATGAGCAGTTCTTC
TRBJ2-3,once,17,TRBD2,TRBV25-1,CASSLGTSGSIPDTQYF,TGTGCCAGCAGCCTGGGGACTAGCGGGTCGATTCCAGATACGCAGTATTTT
TRBJ2-1,-,15,TRBD2,TRBV11-2,CASSLGTSTTNEQFF,TGTGCCAGCAGCTTAGGGACTAGTACCACCAATGAGCAGTTCTTC
TRBJ1-3,-,16,-,TRBV7-7,CASSPGQLSSGNTIYF,TGTGCCAGCAGCCCCGGACAGCTAAGCTCTGGAAACACCATATATTTT